Below are 3 T cell receptor beta chains sequenced from a single sample in a study of T-cell memory formation after mild COVID-19. TCRdb re-called the 5' RACE reads with MiXCR, one entry per CDR3 protein. This table has 200,000 to 250,000 distinct CDR3 sequences, about 10% appearing once. Sequencing input: PBMCs or a T cell subset sorted from them (not recorded which). The source of these receptors is a man aged 18 to 29 who had mild COVID-19 (a few samples of this study predate the infection). Cell type and time point are not known.

This clonotype was counted a few times. The rearrangement links TRBV24-1 to TRBJ2-3, with D possibly being TRBD2 (7 bases). The CDR3 consists of 17 residues. V gave up 1 base and J gave up 2 bases, with 15 bases separating them. In germline, CDR1 is KGHDR, CDR2 SFDVKD. Here the CDR3 DNA reads TGTGCCACCAGTGATTTCGAAGGCGGGGGCCCCACAGATACGCAGTATTTT. This translates into CATSDFEGGGPTDTQYF.

The chain combines TRBV24-1 with TRBJ1-5; 8 nucleotides match TRBD1. This CDR3 is 16 amino acids long. The ends lost 3 bases at V and 3 bases at J; junction bases unmatched: 6. The germline V gene encodes CDR1 KGHDR and CDR2 SFDVKD. DNA of the CDR3: TGTGCCACCAGTGATCCTAGACAGGGGATCAATCAGCCCCAGCATTTT. Translated: CATSDPRQGINQPQHF.

This clonotype was seen a few times. The V call is TRBV21-1, the J call TRBJ1-1. TRBV21-1 is classified as a pseudogene. The CDR3 length is 13 residues. The CDR3 sequence is CASSIGWVTEAFF. The CDR3 DNA follows: TGTGCCAGCAGCATCGGATGGGTCACTGAAGCTTTCTTT.